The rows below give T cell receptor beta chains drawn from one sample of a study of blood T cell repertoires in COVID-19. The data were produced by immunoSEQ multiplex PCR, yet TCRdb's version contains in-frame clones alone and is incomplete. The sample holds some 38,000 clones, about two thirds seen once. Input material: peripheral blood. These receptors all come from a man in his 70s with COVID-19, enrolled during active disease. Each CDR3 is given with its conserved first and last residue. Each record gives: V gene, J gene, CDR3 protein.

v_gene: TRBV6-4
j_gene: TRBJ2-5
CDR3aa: CASSRGTGGKETQYF

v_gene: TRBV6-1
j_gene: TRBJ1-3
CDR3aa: CASSDRTLGNTIYF

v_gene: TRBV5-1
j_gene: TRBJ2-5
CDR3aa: CASLKTGQETQYF

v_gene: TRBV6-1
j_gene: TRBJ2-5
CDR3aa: CASSEQARETQYF

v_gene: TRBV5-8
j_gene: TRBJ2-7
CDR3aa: CASSRGRDSLPHEQYF

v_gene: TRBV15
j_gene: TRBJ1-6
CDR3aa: CATSTGQVSSPLHF

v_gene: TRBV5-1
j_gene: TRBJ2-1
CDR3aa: CASSLGSGPYNEQFF

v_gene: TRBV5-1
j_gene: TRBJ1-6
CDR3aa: CASSLGGTGVDSPLHF

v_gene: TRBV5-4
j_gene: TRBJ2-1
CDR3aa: CASSPVVVQGPNEQFF

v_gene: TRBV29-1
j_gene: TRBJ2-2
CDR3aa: CSVEASGRVTGELFF

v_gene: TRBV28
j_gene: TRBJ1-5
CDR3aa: CASSPLRGLDGNQPQHF

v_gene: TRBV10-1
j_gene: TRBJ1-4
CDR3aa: CASSPRGTGQEKLFF

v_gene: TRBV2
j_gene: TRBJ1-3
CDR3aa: CGSRFLGNTIYF

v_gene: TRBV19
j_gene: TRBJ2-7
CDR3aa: CASSRRDNSYEQYF

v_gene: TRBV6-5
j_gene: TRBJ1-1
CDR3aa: CASSYLQGSTEAFF

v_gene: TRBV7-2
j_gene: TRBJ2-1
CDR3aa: CASSPQGRHNEQFF

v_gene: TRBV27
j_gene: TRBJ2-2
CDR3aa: CASSPSVAGELFF

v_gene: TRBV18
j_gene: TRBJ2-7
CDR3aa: CASSPRGDRGHEQYF

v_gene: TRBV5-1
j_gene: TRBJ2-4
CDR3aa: CASSLEGRGAIQYF

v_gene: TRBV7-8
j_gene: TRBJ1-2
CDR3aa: CASSFQPGQIHGYTF

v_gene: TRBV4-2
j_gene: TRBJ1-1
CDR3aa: CASSQGPPVGSGRLNTEAFF

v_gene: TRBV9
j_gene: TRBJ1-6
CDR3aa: CASSVGSRYNSPLHF

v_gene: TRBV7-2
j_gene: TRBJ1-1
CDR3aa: CASRQQGGTEAFF

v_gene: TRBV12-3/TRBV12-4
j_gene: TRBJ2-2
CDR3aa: CASRTAELFF

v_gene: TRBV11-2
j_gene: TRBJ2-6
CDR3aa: CASSLSDRGLSGANVLTF

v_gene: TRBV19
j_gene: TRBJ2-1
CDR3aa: CASSIDLLRSNEQFF

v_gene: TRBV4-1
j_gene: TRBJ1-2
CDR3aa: CASSQVSPRESYTF

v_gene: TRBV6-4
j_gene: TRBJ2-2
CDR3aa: CASSDSAGNGGELFF

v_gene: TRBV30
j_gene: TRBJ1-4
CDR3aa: CAWSRTDANEKLFF

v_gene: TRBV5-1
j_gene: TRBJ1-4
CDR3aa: CASSLTVNEKLFF

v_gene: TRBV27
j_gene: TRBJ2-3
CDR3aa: CASSLTPRIGTQYF

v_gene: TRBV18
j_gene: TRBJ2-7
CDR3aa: CASSPPHREGSYF

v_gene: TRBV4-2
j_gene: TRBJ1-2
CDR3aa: CASSPAAVDSGYTF

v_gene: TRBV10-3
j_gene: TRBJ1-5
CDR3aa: CAISESTGANQPQHF

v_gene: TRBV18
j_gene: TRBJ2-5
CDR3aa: CASSPGRGETQYF

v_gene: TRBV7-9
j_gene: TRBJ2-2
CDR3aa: CASSLIGGGSGELFF

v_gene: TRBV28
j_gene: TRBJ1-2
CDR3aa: CATPGQGPGYTF

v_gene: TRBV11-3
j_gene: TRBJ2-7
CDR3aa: CASSFRTRQTITYEQYF

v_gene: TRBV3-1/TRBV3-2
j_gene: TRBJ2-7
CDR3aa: CASSQGIENLYEQYF

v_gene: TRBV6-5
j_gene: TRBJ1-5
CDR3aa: CASSYDGTGAQPQHF

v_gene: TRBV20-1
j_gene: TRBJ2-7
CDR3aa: CSARAYYEQYF

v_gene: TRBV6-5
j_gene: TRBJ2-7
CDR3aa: CASQAYEQYF

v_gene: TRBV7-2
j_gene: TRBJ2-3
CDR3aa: CASSMTSGGAADTQYF

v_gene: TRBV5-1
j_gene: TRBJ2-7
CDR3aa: CASSLSPGGGYEQYF

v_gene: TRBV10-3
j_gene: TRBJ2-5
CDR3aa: CAISESRRGAETQYF

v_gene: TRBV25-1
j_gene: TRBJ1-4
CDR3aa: CASSELKGVGEKLFF

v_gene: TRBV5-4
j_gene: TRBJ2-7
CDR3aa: CASSLKGVGAPREQYF

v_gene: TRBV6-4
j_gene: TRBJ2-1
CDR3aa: CASSVGAGGVNEQFF

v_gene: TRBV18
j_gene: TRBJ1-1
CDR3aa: CASSPAVNTEAFF

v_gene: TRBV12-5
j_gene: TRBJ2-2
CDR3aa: CASGLVLAGGSRTGELFF

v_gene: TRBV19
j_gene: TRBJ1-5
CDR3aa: CASSIDRRAQHF

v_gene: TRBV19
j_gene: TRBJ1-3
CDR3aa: CASNVPGGIGNTIYF

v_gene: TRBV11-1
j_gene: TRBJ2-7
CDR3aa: CASSPPRTAGSYEQYF

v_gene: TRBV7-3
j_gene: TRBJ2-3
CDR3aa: CASSLKKNRDRGADTQYF

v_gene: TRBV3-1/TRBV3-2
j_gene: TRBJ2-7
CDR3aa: CASSQATGNPYEQYF

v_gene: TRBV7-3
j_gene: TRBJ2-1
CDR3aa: CASQRFSGDEQFF